This T cell receptor (beta chain) is from a study of blood T cell repertoires in COVID-19. The table came from immunoSEQ multiplex PCR; TCRdb's copy has only in-frame clones and leaves some out. The table lists approximately 380,000 clones, more than 75% of them singletons. Participants were aged roughly 18 to 90 years, lived in over 20 US areas, and enrolled virtually. The sample consisted of PBMCs or T cells enriched from blood (not recorded which). The TCR originated in a woman under 30 who had recovered from COVID-19.

The CDR3 DNA follows: TGTGCCACCAGCAGAGCGGTCGGCAATCAGCCCCAGCATTTT. It codes for CATSRAVGNQPQHF. V and J are TRBV15 and TRBJ1-5; D remains unclear. Trimming took off 1 base at V and 2 bases at J, with 6 bases between the two ends. The CDR3 totals 14 residues. Germline V gives CDR1 LNHNV, CDR2 YYDKDF (reference sequence). The full variable domain, with the rest looked up from reference TRBV15 and TRBJ1-5, is DAMVIQNPRYQVTQFGKPVTLSCSQTLNHNVMYWYQQKSSQAPKLLFHYYDKDFNNEADTPDNFQSRRPNTSFCFLDIRSPGLGDTAMYLCATSRAVGNQPQHFGDGTRLSIL.